This T cell receptor beta chain stems from a study of T cell responses to AZD1222 COVID-19 vaccine. Background on the study: Analyses pooled second doses at about 4 or about 12 weeks.

The CDR3 contains 12 residues. V was cut by 3 bases and J by 10 bases, with 12 bases left in between. Per the germline V gene, CDR1 is MGHRA and CDR2 is YSYEKL. Study-wide results and caveats: Most donors were white British, females outnumbered males, and clonal diversity was possibly underestimated. Spike-wide vaccine-associated CD4 TCRs dominated at 160-218 and 743-854. Without day 14 samples, only post-peak T cell repertoires were studied.

Produced via immunoSEQ multiplex PCR; TCRdb's table is partial and in-frame only. Of roughly 99,000 clones in the sample, about 90% are singletons; the top ten hold roughly a fifth. In the case of this clone: Its antigen is not identified.

This specimen consisted of peripheral blood, obtained on day 0 of AZD1222 vaccination. The chain employs TRBV4-1 and TRBJ1-1, with D possibly matching TRBD1 (6 bases). The receptor comes from an adult in good health. CDR3 DNA sequence: TGCGCCAGCAGCCAGAGTGGCAGGGGAGCTTTCTTT. Translation: CASSQSGRGAFF.